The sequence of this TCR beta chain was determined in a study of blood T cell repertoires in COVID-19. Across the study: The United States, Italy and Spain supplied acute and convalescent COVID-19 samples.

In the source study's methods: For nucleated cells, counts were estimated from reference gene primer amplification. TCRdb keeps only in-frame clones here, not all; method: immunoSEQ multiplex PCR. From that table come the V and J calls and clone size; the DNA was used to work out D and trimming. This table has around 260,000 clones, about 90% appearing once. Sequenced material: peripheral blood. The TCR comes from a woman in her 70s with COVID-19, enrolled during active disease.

CDR3 protein: CATSRELSGGISTDTQYF. Here the CDR3 DNA reads TGTGCCACCAGCAGAGAACTATCAGGGGGCATTAGCACAGATACGCAGTATTTT. The genes are TRBV15 and TRBJ2-3; the match to TRBD1 covers 8 bases. The CDR3 contains 18 residues. Germline lookup yields CDR1 LNHNV and CDR2 YYDKDF (reference sequence). V was clipped by 0 bases and J by 0 bases; unmatched bases: 8.